Presented here are 27 T cell receptor beta chains from one specimen sequenced in a study of blood T cell repertoires in COVID-19. Profiled with immunoSEQ multiplex PCR; TCRdb holds only in-frame clones, not every one. The sample consists of about 350,000 clones, around nine tenths of them appearing once. Sequences were obtained from peripheral blood. These receptors all stem from a woman between 18 and 29 years old who had recovered from COVID-19.

V usage is TRBV5-8 and J usage is TRBJ2-2, with 10 bases matching TRBD2. V lost 4 bases to trimming and J lost 5 bases; unmatched junction nucleotides: 14. CDR3 length: 18 residues. The germline gives CDR1 SGHTS, CDR2 YDEGEE. The CDR3 spells CASSPLGAGGPWTGELFF. The DNA for the CDR3 is TGTGCCAGCAGCCCTCTTGGAGCGGGAGGGCCATGGACCGGGGAGCTGTTTTTT. Full variable domain (outside the CDR3, taken from reference TRBV5-8 and TRBJ2-2): EAGVTQSPTHLIKTRGQQATLRCSPISGHTSVYWYQQALGLGLQFLLWYDEGEERNRGNFPPRFSGRQFPNYSSELNVNALELEDSALYLCASSPLGAGGPWTGELFFGEGSRLTVL.

As DNA, the CDR3 is TGTGCCAGCAGCTTAGGGACTAGCGGCGACTACGAGCAGTACGTC. Its translation is CASSLGTSGDYEQYV. This chain joins TRBV7-9 and TRBJ2-7; TRBD2 agrees at 10 bases. Germline V gene data show CDR1 as SEHNR and CDR2 as FQNEAQ (reference sequence). Unmatched junction bases numbered 3, after V lost 1 base and J lost 3 bases. This CDR3 comprises 15 residues.

CDR3 sequence reads: CASSESLITDTQYF. The CDR3 region has the DNA TGCGCCAGCAGTGAGTCCTTAATCACAGATACGCAGTATTTT. This chain connects TRBV10-2 to TRBJ2-3; D remains unclear. V gave up 0 bases and J gave up 2 bases, with 6 bases separating them. The germline CDR1 and CDR2 sequences are WSHSY and SAAADI. The CDR3 is made up of 14 amino acids.

By proportion, this clone is medium-sized. This chain joins TRBV10-3 and TRBJ1-1; D ambiguous. The V end was cut by 4 bases, the J end by 7 bases, with 7 bases between. CDR1 is ENHRY and CDR2 is SYGVKD in the germline V gene. CDR3 length: 11 amino acids. CDR3 sequence (DNA): TGTGCCATCAGTGGAGGGAATGAAGCTTTCTTT. Amino acid sequence: CAISGGNEAFF.

The J gene is TRBJ2-2, the V gene TRBV14; TRBD2 agrees at 13 bases. The V and J ends lost 1 base and 3 bases, in that order; junction bases with no gene match: 5. The CDR3 is made up of 18 amino acids. Germline assignment: CDR1 SGHDN and CDR2 FVKESK. The CDR3 protein is CASSQGLAGGRHTGELFF. CDR3 bases: TGTGCCAGCAGCCAAGGACTAGCGGGAGGTCGGCACACCGGGGAGCTGTTTTTT.

The chain uses TRBV19 and TRBJ2-1; 8 nucleotides agree with TRBD2. With V trimmed by 3 bases and J by 4 bases, 11 bases remained unmatched. The germline V gene has CDR1 LNHDA and CDR2 SQIVND (reference sequence). This CDR3 is 17 amino acids long. The CDR3 coding sequence is TGTGCCAGTAGTATTCAGCGGGAGAGGGTGAGGTACAATGAGCAGTTCTTC. Its protein is CASSIQRERVRYNEQFF.

This chain joins TRBV6-5 and TRBJ2-7; TRBD2 matches at 13 bases. V dropped 6 bases and J dropped 6; count of bases not matched to a gene: 8. The CDR3 loop spans 15 amino acids. CDR1 MNHEY and CDR2 SVGAGI come from the germline V gene. The CDR3 DNA sequence: TGTGCCAGCAGGGAGACTAGCGGGAGGCCATCCGAGCAGTACGTC. The encoded protein is CASRETSGRPSEQYV.

The chain has TRBV11-3 and TRBJ2-1, with 11 nucleotides matching TRBD2. Germline V CDR1 and CDR2: SGHNT, YENEEA. V lost 7 bases and J lost 6; bases outside the gene matches: 8. CDR3 size: 15 residues. CDR3 in DNA: TGTGCCAGCATCATTTCGACTAGCGGGACCAATGAGCAGTTCTTC. Residues: CASIISTSGTNEQFF.

This chain joins TRBV7-9 and TRBJ1-1; unclear D gene. Germline lookup yields CDR1 SEHNR and CDR2 FQNEAQ (reference sequence). CDR3 length equals 15 residues. Trimming took 8 bases from V and 0 from J, leaving 16 bases between them. The CDR3 loop is CASASGRSMNTEAFF. The CDR3, as DNA: TGTGCCAGCGCGTCTGGGCGCTCCATGAACACTGAAGCTTTCTTT.

This chain links TRBV5-1 with TRBJ2-1; TRBD1 matches at 10 bases. V shed 0 bases, J shed 6 bases, and the junction held 6 bases outside the gene matches. The CDR3 is 16 amino acids. The germline CDR1 and CDR2 sequences are SGHRS and YFSETQ. The CDR3 region has the DNA TGCGCCAGCAGCTTGGCCGTAGGGACAGGGGCCAATGAGCAGTTCTTC. This codes for CASSLAVGTGANEQFF.

This chain joins TRBV30 and TRBJ1-4; D remains unclear. With 2 bases removed from V and 11 bases from J, the gap between germline ends came to 15 bases. CDR1 and CDR2 (germline): GTSNPN, SVGIG (reference sequence). The CDR3 is 13 amino acids. The CDR3 loop reads CAWSKGFMRKLFF. The CDR3 coding sequence is TGTGCCTGGAGTAAAGGCTTCATGAGGAAACTGTTTTTT.

The chain employs TRBV6-2 or TRBV6-3 and TRBJ1-2; D call uncertain. V lost 0 bases and J lost 8, with 10 bases in between. The CDR3 totals 13 residues. Germline loops: CDR1 MNHEY, CDR2 SVGEGT. CDR3 DNA sequence: TGTGCCAGCAGTTACTCAGGCGGATTAGGCTACACCTTC. Amino acids: CASSYSGGLGYTF.

The CDR3 DNA sequence: TGTGCCAGCAGTTGGACTGCTCAAGAGACCCAGTACTTC. As protein: CASSWTAQETQYF. The chain combines TRBV12-3 or TRBV12-4 with TRBJ2-5; weak D call: TRBD2 (5 bases). The CDR3 consists of 13 residues. The V end lost 4 bases, the J end lost 2 bases, and 8 bases lay between the germline ends.

The V gene is TRBV29-1, the J gene TRBJ1-2; unclear D gene. Germline CDR1 is SQVTM and CDR2 is ANQGSEA. The CDR3 is made up of 15 amino acids. V was trimmed by 5 bases and J by 0 bases, leaving 16 bases between them. DNA for the CDR3: TGCAGCGTTAGGAGGCCAGTCGGTCCTAACTATGGCTACACCTTC. Encoded protein: CSVRRPVGPNYGYTF.

The chain employs TRBV2 and TRBJ2-1; 11 positions agree with TRBD2. Germline CDR1 is SNHLY and CDR2 is FYNNEI. Germline trimming cut 6 bases from V and 5 bases from J; bases unmatched to any gene: 3. This CDR3 is built from 14 residues. The CDR3 bases are TGTGCCAGCAGACGACTAGCGGGAAACAATGAGCAGTTCTTC. Protein: CASRRLAGNNEQFF. Together with reference TRBV2 and TRBJ2-1, the CDR3 gives the full variable domain: EPEVTQTPSHQVTQMGQEVILRCVPISNHLYFYWYRQILGQKVEFLVSFYNNEISEKSEIFDDQFSVERPDGSNFTLKIRSTKLEDSAMYFCASRRLAGNNEQFFGPGTRLTVL.

The chain recombines TRBV13 with TRBJ2-1, with D possibly TRBD2 on 6 matching bases. CDR3 length: 15 residues. Trimming removed 7 bases from V and 9 bases from J, with 22 bases in between. Germline CDR1 PRHDT, CDR2 FYEKMQ (reference sequence). The CDR3 sequence is CASIDKSDGRVEQFF. The CDR3 DNA sequence: TGTGCCAGCATCGATAAATCGGACGGGAGAGTTGAGCAGTTCTTC.

The sample holds a few counts of this clone. This chain uses TRBV4-3 with TRBJ1-2; TRBD1 agrees at 9 bases. CDR1 and CDR2 (germline): LGHNA, YSLEER. This CDR3 is 14 amino acids long. Trimming took 4 bases from V and 6 from J; bases not matched to a gene: 6. The CDR3, as DNA: TGCGCCAGCAGCCCCGGGACAGGGTGGGATGGCTACACCTTC. Translation gives CASSPGTGWDGYTF.

This chain joins TRBV19 and TRBJ2-7; D gene unclear. There are 13 residues in the CDR3. With 7 bases removed from V and 0 bases from J, the gap between germline ends came to 10 bases. The V gene's germline CDR1 is LNHDA and CDR2 SQIVND (reference sequence). CDR3 amino acids: CASIMESSYEQYV. Written as DNA, the CDR3 is TGTGCCAGTATCATGGAGAGCTCCTACGAGCAGTACGTC.

The chain recombines TRBV30 with TRBJ1-5; D possibly corresponds to TRBD1 (6 bases). The CDR3 consists of 14 residues. Deletions cut 2 bases from V and 3 bases from J, with 11 bases between. Germline-derived CDR1 and CDR2 are GTSNPN and SVGIG (reference sequence). The CDR3 region is CAWSFQGNNQPQHF. In DNA form, the CDR3 reads TGTGCCTGGAGTTTCCAGGGGAACAATCAGCCCCAGCATTTT.

The chain carries TRBV19 and TRBJ2-3; 7 bases line up with TRBD1. Germline trimming cut 5 bases from V and 4 bases from J; bases unmatched to any gene: 12. The CDR3 is 16 amino acids. Germline lookup yields CDR1 LNHDA and CDR2 SQIVND (reference sequence). In DNA form, the CDR3 reads TGTGCCAGTAGTGACACAGGGGAAATCTTGGCAGATACGCAGTATTTT. It encodes CASSDTGEILADTQYF.

This clone was observed a single time. V gene TRBV18 combines with J gene TRBJ1-2; 7 bases fit TRBD1. CDR3 length: 15 residues. V was clipped by 4 bases and J by 4 bases; unmatched bases: 9. Germline loops: CDR1 KGHSH, CDR2 LQKENI. CDR3 residues: CASSQKAGTAYGYTF. The CDR3 bases are TGTGCCAGCTCACAAAAAGCTGGGACAGCCTATGGCTACACCTTC.

The rearrangement uses TRBV11-3 and TRBJ2-5; 9 nucleotides align to TRBD2. The CDR3 spans 18 residues. Germline V gives CDR1 SGHNT, CDR2 YENEEA. V was pared by 2 bases and J by 0 bases, with 10 bases of the junction left unmatched. The CDR3 sequence: CASSLNPAGGPNQETQYF. CDR3 nucleotide sequence: TGTGCCAGCAGCTTAAATCCAGCGGGAGGCCCGAACCAAGAGACCCAGTACTTC.

The chain recombines TRBV4-3 with TRBJ2-5, with D unclear. With 4 bases removed from V and 1 base from J, the gap between germline ends came to 10 bases. Germline CDR1 LGHNA, CDR2 YSLEER. There are 14 residues in the CDR3. CDR3 nucleotide sequence: TGCGCCAGCAGCCTTGAGAGAACCCAAGAGACCCAGTACTTC. Translated: CASSLERTQETQYF.

The chain joins TRBV7-7 to TRBJ1-1, with TRBD1 identical over 7 bases. CDR1 is SSHAT, CDR2 FNYEAQ, per germline (reference sequence). V was clipped by 2 bases and J by 2 bases; unmatched bases: 8. CDR3 length: 16 residues. CDR3 in DNA: TGTGCCAGCAGCTTACGCCAGCGACAGGGTAACACTGAAGCTTTCTTT. Its protein is CASSLRQRQGNTEAFF.

V gene TRBV30 combines with J gene TRBJ1-5, with a tentative D call TRBD1 (6 bases). Trimming took 3 bases from V and 4 from J, leaving 22 bases between them. Per the germline V gene, CDR1 is GTSNPN and CDR2 is SVGIG (reference sequence). The CDR3 extends over 17 amino acids. CDR3 nucleotides: TGTGCCTGGAGCAGGGTTCAGGGGTTCCCAGAGAATCAGCCCCAGCATTTT. It translates to CAWSRVQGFPENQPQHF. Full variable domain (missing parts from reference TRBV30 and TRBJ1-5): SQTIHQWPATLVQPVGSPLSLECTVEGTSNPNLYWYRQAAGRGLQLLFYSVGIGQISSEVPQNLSASRPQDRQFILSSKKLLLSDSGFYLCAWSRVQGFPENQPQHFGDGTRLSIL.

V gene TRBV11-3 combines with J gene TRBJ1-1; D not resolved. There are 12 residues in the CDR3. V lost 1 base to trimming and J lost 3 bases, with 3 bases between them. CDR1 is SGHNT, CDR2 YENEEA, per germline. In nucleotides, the CDR3 is TGTGCCAGCAGCTTAGCGTACACTGAAGCTTTCTTT. Protein sequence: CASSLAYTEAFF.

This chain uses TRBV11-2 with TRBJ1-2; 8 bases match TRBD1. The CDR3 covers 15 residues. After removal of 1 base from V and 4 bases from J, the junction contained 5 bases not matched to a gene. Germline assignment: CDR1 SGHAT and CDR2 FQNNGV. The CDR3 sequence: CASSLVTGGAYGYTF. CDR3 nucleotide sequence: TGTGCCAGCAGCTTAGTAACAGGGGGAGCCTATGGCTACACCTTC.